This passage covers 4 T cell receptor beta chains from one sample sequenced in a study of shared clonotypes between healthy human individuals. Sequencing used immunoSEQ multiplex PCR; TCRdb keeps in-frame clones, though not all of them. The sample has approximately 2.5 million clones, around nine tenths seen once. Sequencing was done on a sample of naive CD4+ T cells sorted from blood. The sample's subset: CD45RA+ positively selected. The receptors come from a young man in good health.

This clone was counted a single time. CDR3 coding DNA: TGTGCCAGCAGTTCGGTAGGCCCCGGGGACACTGAAGCTTTCTTT. Its translation is CASSSVGPGDTEAFF. The rearrangement joins TRBV7-3 to TRBJ1-1, with D unresolved. The V gene lost 6 bases and the J gene lost 3 bases, with 17 bases spanning the gap. Per germline, CDR1 SGHTA and CDR2 FQGTGA. The CDR3 contains 15 residues.

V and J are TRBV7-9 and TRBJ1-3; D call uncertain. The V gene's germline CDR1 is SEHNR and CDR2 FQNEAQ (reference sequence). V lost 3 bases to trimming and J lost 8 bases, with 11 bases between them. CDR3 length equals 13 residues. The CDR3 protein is CASSLDGWDTIYF. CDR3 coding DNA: TGTGCCAGCAGCTTGGACGGCTGGGACACCATATATTTT.

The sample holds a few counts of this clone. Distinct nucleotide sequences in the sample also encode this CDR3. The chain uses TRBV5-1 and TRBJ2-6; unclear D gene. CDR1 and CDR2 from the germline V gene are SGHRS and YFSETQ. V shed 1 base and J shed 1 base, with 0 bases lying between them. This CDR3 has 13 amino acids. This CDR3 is CASSLSGANVLTF. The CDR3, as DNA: TGCGCCAGCAGCTTGTCTGGGGCCAACGTCCTGACTTTC. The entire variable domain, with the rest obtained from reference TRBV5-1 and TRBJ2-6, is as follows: KAGVTQTPRYLIKTRGQQVTLSCSPISGHRSVSWYQQTPGQGLQFLFEYFSETQRNKGNFPGRFSGRQFSNSRSEMNVSTLELGDSALYLCASSLSGANVLTFGAGSRLTVL.

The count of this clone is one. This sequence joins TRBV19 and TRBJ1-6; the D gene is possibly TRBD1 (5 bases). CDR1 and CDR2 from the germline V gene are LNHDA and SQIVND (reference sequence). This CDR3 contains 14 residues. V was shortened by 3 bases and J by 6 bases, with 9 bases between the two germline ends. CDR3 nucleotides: TGTGCCAGTAGTATGACGACAGCTAATTCACCCCTCCACTTT. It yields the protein CASSMTTANSPLHF.